This note documents a single T cell receptor (beta chain) sequence. The CDR3 has 15 amino acids. Germline CDR1 and CDR2: SGHTA and FQGNSA. V was shortened by 11 bases and J by 0 bases, with 19 bases between the two germline ends. The sample comes from a study of blood T cell repertoires in COVID-19. Study-level information: Researchers got acute and convalescent COVID-19 samples from the United States, Italy and Spain. PBMCs, B-cell-depleted T cells, or T cells were the source of the cDNA or gDNA that made up the material.

Original methodology: How many nucleated cells were present was estimated from reference gene primer amplification. Clones were read by immunoSEQ multiplex PCR, and TCRdb kept only the in-frame ones, dropping some. That table is the source of V, J and clone size, and D and trimming were worked out from the DNA. The repertoire holds 310,000 or so clones, with about 88% as singletons. The sequenced sample consisted of peripheral blood. The chain is built from TRBV7-2 and TRBJ1-2, with D possibly matching TRBD1 (6 bases). The TCR was taken from a man between 65 and 80 years old with acute or convalescent COVID-19. CDR3 sequence: CASPQGDRPNYGYTF. CDR3 sequence (DNA): TGTGCCTCACCACAGGGAGATAGACCTAACTATGGCTACACCTTC.